This T cell receptor (beta chain) was observed in a study of early T cells in non-severe SARS-CoV-2 infection. Whole-study context: Chains from this unsorted whole-blood bulk RNA could not be paired.

TCRdb used MiXCR to reprocess the 5' RACE reads, holding one entry per CDR3 protein. The table has about 48,000 distinct CDR3 sequences, over 10% seen once. CDR1 and CDR2 (germline): SGHKS, YYEKEE (reference sequence). The CDR3 extends over 15 amino acids. Comment on this clonotype: The junction and the germline gene differ at one end; a read error may be behind it.

The specimen sequenced was whole blood. The origin of this receptor is an adult who was a healthcare worker with PCR-confirmed SARS-CoV-2 infection or an uninfected control (not recorded which). The chain has TRBV5-5 and TRBJ2-2; possible D gene TRBD2, 5 bases. DNA for the CDR3: TGTGCCAGCAGCTTTCCAAGGGTTGGCACCGGGGAGCTGATTTTT. Its translation: CASSFPRVGTGELIF.